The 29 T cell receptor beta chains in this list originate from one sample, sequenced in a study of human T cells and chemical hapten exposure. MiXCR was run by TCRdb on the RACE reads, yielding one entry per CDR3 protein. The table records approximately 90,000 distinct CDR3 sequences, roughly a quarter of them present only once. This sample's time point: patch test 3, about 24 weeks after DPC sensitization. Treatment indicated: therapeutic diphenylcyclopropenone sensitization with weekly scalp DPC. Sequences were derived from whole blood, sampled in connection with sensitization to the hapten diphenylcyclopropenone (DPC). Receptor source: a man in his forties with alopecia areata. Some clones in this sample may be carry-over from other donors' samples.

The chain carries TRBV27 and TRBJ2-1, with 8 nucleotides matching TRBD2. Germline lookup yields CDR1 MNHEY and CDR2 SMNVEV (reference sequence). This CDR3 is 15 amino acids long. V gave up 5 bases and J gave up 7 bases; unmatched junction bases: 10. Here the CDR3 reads CASSPRSGSGNEQFF. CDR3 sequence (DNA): TGTGCCAGCAGTCCTCGGAGCGGGAGTGGAAATGAGCAGTTCTTC.

The CDR3 is CASSYLQRTGGRNTIYF. As DNA, the CDR3 is TGTGCCAGCAGTTACTTACAACGGACAGGGGGCCGAAACACCATATATTTT. The chain recombines TRBV6-5 with TRBJ1-3; TRBD1 matches at 11 bases. CDR1 MNHEY and CDR2 SVGAGI come from the germline V gene. CDR3 length equals 17 residues. Trimming at V came to 1 base and at J to 5 bases, leaving 7 bases not matched to a gene.

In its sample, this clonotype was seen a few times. CDR3 DNA sequence: TGTGCCAGCAGGGCTGACAGTCACGAAGCTTTCTTT. Its translation is CASRADSHEAFF. The V and J genes are TRBV2 and TRBJ1-1; weak D call: TRBD1 (5 bases). There are 12 residues in the CDR3. V dropped 6 bases and J dropped 8 bases, with 13 bases sitting between them. Germline V gene lookup returns CDR1 SNHLY and CDR2 FYNNEI.

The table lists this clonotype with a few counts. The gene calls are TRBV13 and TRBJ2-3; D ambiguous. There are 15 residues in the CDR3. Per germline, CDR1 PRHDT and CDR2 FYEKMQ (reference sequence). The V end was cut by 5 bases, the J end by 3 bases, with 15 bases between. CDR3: CASSRTLVTTDTQYF. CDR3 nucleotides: TGTGCCAGCAGCCGTACATTGGTCACTACAGATACGCAGTATTTT.

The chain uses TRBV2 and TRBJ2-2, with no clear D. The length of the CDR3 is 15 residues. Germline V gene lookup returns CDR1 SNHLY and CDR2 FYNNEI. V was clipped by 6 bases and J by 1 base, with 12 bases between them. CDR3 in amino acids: CASSPLTVNTGELFF. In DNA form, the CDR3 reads TGTGCCAGCAGCCCTCTGACGGTGAACACCGGGGAGCTGTTTTTT.

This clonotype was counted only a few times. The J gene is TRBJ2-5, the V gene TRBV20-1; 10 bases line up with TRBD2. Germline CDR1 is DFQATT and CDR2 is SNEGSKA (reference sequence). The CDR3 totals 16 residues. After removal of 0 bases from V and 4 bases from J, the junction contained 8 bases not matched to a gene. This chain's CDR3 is CSARDLTSGTPETQYF. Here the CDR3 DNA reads TGCAGTGCTAGAGATCTAACTAGCGGGACCCCAGAGACCCAGTACTTC.

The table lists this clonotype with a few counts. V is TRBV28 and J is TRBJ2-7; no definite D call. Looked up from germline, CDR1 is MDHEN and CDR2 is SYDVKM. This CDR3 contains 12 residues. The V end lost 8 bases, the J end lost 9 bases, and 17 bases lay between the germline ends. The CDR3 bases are TGTGCCAGCTGTCGCACTAACTGGTGGCAGTACTTC. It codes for CASCRTNWWQYF.

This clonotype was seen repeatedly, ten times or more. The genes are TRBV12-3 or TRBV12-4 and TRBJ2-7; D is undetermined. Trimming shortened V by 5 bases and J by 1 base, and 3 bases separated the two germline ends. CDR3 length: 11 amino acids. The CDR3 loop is CASSPSYEQYF. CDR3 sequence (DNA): TGTGCCAGCAGTCCTTCCTACGAGCAGTACTTC.

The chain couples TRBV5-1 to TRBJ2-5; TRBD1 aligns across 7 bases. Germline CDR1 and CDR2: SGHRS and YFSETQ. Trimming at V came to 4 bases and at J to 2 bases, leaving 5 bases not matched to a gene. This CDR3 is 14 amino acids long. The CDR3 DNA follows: TGCGCCAGCAGCCCCGGGACAGTGCAAGAGACCCAGTACTTC. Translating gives CASSPGTVQETQYF.

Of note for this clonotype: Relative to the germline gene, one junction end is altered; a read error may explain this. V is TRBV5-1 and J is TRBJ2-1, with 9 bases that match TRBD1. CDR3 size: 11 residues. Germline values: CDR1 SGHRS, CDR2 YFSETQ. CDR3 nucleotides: TGCGCCAGCAGCATCGGACAGGGGAGCGACTTC. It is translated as CASSIGQGSDF.

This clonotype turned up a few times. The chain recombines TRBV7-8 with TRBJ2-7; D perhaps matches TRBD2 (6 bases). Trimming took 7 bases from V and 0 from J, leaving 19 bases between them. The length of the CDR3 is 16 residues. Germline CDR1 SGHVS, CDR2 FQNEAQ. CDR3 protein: CASTLLRRDFSYEQYF. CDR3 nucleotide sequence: TGTGCCAGCACCCTTCTCCGACGGGACTTCTCCTACGAGCAGTACTTC.

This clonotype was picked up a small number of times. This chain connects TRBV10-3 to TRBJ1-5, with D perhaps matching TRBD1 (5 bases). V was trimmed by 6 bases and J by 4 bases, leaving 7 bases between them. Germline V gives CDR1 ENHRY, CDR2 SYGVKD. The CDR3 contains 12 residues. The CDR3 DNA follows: TGTGCCATCAGGGGGGAGAATCAGCCCCAGCATTTT. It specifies CAIRGENQPQHF.

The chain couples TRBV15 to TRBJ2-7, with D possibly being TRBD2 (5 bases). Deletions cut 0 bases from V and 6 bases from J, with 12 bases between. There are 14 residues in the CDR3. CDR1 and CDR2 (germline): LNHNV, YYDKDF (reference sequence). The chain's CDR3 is CATSRDVEGSEQYF. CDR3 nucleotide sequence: TGTGCCACCAGCAGAGATGTAGAGGGCAGCGAGCAGTACTTC. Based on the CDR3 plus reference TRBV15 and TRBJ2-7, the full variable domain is DAMVIQNPRYQVTQFGKPVTLSCSQTLNHNVMYWYQQKSSQAPKLLFHYYDKDFNNEADTPDNFQSRRPNTSFCFLDIRSPGLGDTAMYLCATSRDVEGSEQYFGPGTRLTVT.

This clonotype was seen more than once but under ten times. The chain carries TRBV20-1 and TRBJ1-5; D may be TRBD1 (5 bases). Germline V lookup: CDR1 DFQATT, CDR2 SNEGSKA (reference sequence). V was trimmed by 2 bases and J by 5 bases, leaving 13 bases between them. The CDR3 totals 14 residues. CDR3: CSARRGFADQPQHF. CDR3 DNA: TGCAGTGCTAGAAGGGGTTTCGCTGATCAGCCCCAGCATTTT.

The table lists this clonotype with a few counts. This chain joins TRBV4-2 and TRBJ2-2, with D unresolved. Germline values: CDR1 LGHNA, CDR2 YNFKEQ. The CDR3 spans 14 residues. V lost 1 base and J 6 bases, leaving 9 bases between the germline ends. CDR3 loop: CASSQVGGSGELFF. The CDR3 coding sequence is TGTGCCAGCAGCCAAGTCGGTGGCTCCGGGGAGCTGTTTTTT.

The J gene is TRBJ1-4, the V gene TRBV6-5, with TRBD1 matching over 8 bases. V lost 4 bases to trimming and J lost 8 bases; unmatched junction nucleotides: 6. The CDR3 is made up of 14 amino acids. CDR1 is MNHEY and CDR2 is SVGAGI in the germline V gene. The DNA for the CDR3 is TGTGCCAGCAGTTCCAGGGGGCCGGGGGAAAAACTGTTTTTT. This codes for CASSSRGPGEKLFF.

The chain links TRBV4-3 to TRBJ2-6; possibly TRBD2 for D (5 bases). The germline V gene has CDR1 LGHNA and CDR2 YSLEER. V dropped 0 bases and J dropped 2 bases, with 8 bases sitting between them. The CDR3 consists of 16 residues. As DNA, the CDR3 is TGCGCCAGCAGCCAAGATCGAGGGACTGGGGCCAACGTCCTGACTTTC. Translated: CASSQDRGTGANVLTF.

CDR3 nucleotides: TGCGCCAGCAGCTTTAGCGGGGAAACCTACGAGCAGTACTTC. Its protein product is CASSFSGETYEQYF. The J gene is TRBJ2-7, the V gene TRBV5-1; 8 nucleotides agree with TRBD2. V lost 2 bases and J lost 2; bases outside the gene matches: 3. Germline assignment: CDR1 SGHRS and CDR2 YFSETQ. The length of the CDR3 is 14 residues.

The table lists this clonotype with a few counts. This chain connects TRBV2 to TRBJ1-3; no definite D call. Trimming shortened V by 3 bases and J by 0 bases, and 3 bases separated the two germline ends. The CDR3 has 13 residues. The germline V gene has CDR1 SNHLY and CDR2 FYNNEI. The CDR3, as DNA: TGTGCCAGCAGTGACGGCTCTGGAAACACCATATATTTT. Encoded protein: CASSDGSGNTIYF. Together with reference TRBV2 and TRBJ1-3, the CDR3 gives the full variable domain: EPEVTQTPSHQVTQMGQEVILRCVPISNHLYFYWYRQILGQKVEFLVSFYNNEISEKSEIFDDQFSVERPDGSNFTLKIRSTKLEDSAMYFCASSDGSGNTIYFGEGSWLTVV.

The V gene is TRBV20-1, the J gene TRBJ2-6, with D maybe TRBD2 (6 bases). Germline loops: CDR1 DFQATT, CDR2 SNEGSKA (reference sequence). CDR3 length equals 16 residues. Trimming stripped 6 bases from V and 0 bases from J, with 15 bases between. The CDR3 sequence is CSAKGGFPSGANVLTF. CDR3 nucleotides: TGCAGTGCCAAGGGAGGATTCCCCTCTGGGGCCAACGTCCTGACTTTC.

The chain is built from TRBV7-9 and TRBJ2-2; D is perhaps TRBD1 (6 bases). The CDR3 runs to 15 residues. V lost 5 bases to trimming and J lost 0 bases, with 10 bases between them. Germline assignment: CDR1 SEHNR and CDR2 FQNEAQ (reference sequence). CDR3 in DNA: TGTGCCAGCAGCCTCGGGACATCGAACACCGGGGAGCTGTTTTTT. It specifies CASSLGTSNTGELFF. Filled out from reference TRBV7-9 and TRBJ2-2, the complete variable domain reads DTGVSQNPRHKITKRGQNVTFRCDPISEHNRLYWYRQTLGQGPEFLTYFQNEAQLEKSRLLSDRFSAERPKGSFSTLEIQRTEQGDSAMYLCASSLGTSNTGELFFGEGSRLTVL.

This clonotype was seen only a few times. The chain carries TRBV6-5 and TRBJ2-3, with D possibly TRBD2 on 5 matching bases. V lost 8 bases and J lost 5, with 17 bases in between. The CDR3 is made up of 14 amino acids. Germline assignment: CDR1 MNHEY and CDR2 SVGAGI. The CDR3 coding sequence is TGTGCCAGCGGATCAGTGGGAGTGGAAGATACGCAGTATTTT. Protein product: CASGSVGVEDTQYF.

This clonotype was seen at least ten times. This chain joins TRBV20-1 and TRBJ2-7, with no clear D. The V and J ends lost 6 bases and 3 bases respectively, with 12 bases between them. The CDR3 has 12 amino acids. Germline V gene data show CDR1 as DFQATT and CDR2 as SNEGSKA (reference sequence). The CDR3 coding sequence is TGCAGTGCCTTAGATGCCCTCTACGAGCAGTACTTC. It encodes CSALDALYEQYF.

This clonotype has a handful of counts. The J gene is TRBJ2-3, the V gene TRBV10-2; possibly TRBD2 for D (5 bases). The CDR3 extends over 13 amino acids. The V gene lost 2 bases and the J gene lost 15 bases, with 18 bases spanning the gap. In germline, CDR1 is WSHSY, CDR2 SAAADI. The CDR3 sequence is CASSENFATNGYF. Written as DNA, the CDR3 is TGCGCCAGCAGTGAGAACTTCGCGACTAATGGATATTTT.

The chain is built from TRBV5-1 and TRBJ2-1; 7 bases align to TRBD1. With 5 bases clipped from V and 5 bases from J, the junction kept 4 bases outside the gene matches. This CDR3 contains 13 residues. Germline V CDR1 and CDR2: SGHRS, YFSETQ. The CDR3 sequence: CASRTGTDNEQFF. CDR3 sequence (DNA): TGCGCCAGCAGGACCGGGACAGACAATGAGCAGTTCTTC.

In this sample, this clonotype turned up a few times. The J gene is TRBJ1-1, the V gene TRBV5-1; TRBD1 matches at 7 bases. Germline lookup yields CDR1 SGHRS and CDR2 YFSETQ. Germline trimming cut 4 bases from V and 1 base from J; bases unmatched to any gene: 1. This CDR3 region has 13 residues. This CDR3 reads CASSGQENTEAFF. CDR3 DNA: TGCGCCAGCAGCGGACAGGAGAACACTGAAGCTTTCTTT.

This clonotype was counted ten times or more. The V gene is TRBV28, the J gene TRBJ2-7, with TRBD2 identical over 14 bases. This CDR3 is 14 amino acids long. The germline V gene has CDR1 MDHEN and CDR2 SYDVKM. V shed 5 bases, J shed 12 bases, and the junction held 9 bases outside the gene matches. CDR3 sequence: CASSPGLAGVGRYF. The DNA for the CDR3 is TGTGCCAGCAGTCCGGGACTAGCGGGAGTGGGGCGGTACTTC.

CDR3 DNA sequence: TGTGCCAGCAGCTCTTTCGATGGGGGTTCTGAAGCTTTCTTT. It codes for CASSSFDGGSEAFF. The V call is TRBV7-6, the J call TRBJ1-1; a possible D gene is TRBD1 (5 bases). Trimming shortened V by 4 bases and J by 6 bases, and 15 bases separated the two germline ends. Germline assignment: CDR1 SGHVS and CDR2 FNYEAQ. The CDR3 runs to 14 residues.

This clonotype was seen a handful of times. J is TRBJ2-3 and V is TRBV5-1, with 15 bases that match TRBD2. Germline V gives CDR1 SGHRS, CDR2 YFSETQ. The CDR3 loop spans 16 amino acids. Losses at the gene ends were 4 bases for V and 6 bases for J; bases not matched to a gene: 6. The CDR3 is CASSAGLAGGSDTQYF. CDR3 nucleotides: TGCGCCAGCAGCGCGGGACTAGCGGGAGGTTCGGATACGCAGTATTTT. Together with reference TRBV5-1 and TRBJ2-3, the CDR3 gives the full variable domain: KAGVTQTPRYLIKTRGQQVTLSCSPISGHRSVSWYQQTPGQGLQFLFEYFSETQRNKGNFPGRFSGRQFSNSRSEMNVSTLELGDSALYLCASSAGLAGGSDTQYFGPGTRLTVL.